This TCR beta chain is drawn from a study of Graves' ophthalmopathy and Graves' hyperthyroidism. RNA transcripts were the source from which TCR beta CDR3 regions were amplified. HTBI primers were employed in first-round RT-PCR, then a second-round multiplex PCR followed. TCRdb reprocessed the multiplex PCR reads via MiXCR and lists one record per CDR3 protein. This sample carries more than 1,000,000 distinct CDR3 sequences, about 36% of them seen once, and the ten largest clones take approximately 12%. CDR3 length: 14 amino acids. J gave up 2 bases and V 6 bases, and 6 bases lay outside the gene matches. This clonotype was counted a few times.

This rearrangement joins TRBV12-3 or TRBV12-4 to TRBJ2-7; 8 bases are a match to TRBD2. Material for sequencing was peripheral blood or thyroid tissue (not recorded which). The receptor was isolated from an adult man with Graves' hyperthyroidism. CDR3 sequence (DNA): TGTGCCAGCAGCCAGGGACTAGAAACCTACGAGCAGTACTTC. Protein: CASSQGLETYEQYF.